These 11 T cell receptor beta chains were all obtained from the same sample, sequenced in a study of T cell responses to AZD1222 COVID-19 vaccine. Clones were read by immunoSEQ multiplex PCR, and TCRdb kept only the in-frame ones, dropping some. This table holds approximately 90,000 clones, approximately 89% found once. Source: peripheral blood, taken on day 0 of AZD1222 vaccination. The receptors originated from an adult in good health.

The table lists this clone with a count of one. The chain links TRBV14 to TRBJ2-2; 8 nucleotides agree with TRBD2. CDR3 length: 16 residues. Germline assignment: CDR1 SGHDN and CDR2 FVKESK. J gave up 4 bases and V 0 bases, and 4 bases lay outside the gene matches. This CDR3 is CASSQDSGTATGELFF. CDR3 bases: TGTGCCAGCAGCCAAGATAGCGGGACCGCCACCGGGGAGCTGTTTTTT.

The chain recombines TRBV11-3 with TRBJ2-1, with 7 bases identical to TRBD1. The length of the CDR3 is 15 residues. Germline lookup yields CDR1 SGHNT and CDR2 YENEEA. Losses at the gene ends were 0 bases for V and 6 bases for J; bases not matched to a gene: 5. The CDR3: CASSLDPRGFNEQFF. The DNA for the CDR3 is TGTGCCAGCAGCTTAGATCCCAGGGGGTTCAATGAGCAGTTCTTC.

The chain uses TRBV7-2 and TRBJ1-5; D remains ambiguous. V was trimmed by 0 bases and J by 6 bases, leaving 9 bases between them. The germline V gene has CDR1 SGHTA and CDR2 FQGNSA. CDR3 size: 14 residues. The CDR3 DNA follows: TGTGCCAGCAGCTTAGCGTGGATGGGTCAGCCCCAGCATTTT. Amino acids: CASSLAWMGQPQHF. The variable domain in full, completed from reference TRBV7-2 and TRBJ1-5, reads GAGVSQSPSNKVTEKGKDVELRCDPISGHTALYWYRQSLGQGLEFLIYFQGNSAPDKSGLPSDRFSAERTGGSVSTLTIQRTQQEDSAVYLCASSLAWMGQPQHFGDGTRLSIL.

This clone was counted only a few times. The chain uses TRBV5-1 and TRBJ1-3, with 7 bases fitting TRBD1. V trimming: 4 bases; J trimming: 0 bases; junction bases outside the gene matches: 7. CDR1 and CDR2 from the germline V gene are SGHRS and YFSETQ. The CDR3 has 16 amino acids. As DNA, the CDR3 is TGCGCCAGCAGCCCGACAGGGCCATCCTCTGGAAACACCATATATTTT. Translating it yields CASSPTGPSSGNTIYF.

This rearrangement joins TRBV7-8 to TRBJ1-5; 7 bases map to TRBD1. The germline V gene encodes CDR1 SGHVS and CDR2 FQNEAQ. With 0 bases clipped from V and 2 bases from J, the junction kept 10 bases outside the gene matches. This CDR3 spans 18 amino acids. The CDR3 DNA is TGTGCCAGCAGCTTAGCGTCGGCAGGGGGTTCGGGCAATCAGCCCCAGCATTTT. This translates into CASSLASAGGSGNQPQHF.

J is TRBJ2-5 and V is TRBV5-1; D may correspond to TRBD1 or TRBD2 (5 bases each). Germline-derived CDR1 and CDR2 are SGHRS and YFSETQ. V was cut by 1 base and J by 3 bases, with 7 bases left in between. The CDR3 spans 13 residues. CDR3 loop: CASSLLGEETQYF. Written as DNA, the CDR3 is TGCGCCAGCAGCTTGTTGGGGGAAGAGACCCAGTACTTC. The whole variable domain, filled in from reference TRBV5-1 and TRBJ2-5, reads KAGVTQTPRYLIKTRGQQVTLSCSPISGHRSVSWYQQTPGQGLQFLFEYFSETQRNKGNFPGRFSGRQFSNSRSEMNVSTLELGDSALYLCASSLLGEETQYFGPGTRLLVL.

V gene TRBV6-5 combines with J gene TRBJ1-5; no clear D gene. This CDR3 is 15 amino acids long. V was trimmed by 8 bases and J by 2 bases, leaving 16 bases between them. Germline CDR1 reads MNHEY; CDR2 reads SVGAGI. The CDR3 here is CASRARRSGNQPQHF. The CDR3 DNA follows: TGTGCCAGCCGCGCAAGGAGGTCGGGCAATCAGCCCCAGCATTTT.

The CDR3 region has the DNA TGTGCCAGCGGGAGAGGACTAGCGGGAGGGGATCAGTTCTTC. It encodes CASGRGLAGGDQFF. V usage is TRBV6-5 and J usage is TRBJ2-1; 15 nucleotides match TRBD2. The J segment lost 13 bases and the V segment lost 8 bases, leaving 9 bases of the junction unmatched. The CDR3 is 14 residues long. The germline gives CDR1 MNHEY, CDR2 SVGAGI.

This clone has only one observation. CDR3 DNA sequence: TGTGCCAGCGCTAACAGAGACAATAGCAATCAGCCCCAGCATTTT. Protein product: CASANRDNSNQPQHF. This chain joins TRBV6-5 and TRBJ1-5; D gene unclear. The CDR3 extends over 15 amino acids. Trimming removed 8 bases at V and 0 bases at J, with 14 bases between. CDR1 MNHEY and CDR2 SVGAGI come from the germline V gene.

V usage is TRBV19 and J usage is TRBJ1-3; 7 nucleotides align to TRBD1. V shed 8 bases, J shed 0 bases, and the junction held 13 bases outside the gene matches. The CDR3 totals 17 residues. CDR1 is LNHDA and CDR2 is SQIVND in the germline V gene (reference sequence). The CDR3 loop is CASFYRGTESSGNTIYF. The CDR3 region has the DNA TGTGCCAGTTTTTATCGGGGGACAGAGAGCTCTGGAAACACCATATATTTT.

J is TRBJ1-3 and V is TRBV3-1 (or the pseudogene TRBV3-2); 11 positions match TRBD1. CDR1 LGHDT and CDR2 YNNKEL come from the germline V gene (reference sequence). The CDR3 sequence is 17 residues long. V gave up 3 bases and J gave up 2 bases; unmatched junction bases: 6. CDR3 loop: CASSQAGTGGAGNTIYF. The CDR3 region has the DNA TGTGCCAGCAGCCAGGCTGGGACAGGGGGAGCTGGAAACACCATATATTTT.